Shown below are 10 T cell receptor beta chains from a single sample sequenced in a study of Ad26.COV2.S vaccination and SARS-CoV-2 variants. Clones were read by immunoSEQ multiplex PCR, and TCRdb kept only the in-frame ones, dropping some. This sample yields fewer than 400,000 clones, of which around 90% are seen a single time; around 5.5% belongs to the top ten. Treatment in this sample: approximately 18 received Ad26.COV2.S at low or high dose, single or two shots; several received placebo; per-sample allocation not given. Vaccine and placebo recipients were sampled on day 63 after the first injection. This material consisted of peripheral blood, taken in a trial of Ad26.COV2.S vaccine versus placebo. These receptors originate from a person between 18 and 65 years old who received the Ad26.COV2.S COVID-19 vaccine or a placebo.

The rearrangement joins TRBV6-5 to TRBJ1-3; D remains unclear. The CDR3 consists of 15 residues. Germline-derived CDR1 and CDR2 are MNHEY and SVGAGI. V was cut by 6 bases and J by 0 bases, with 12 bases left in between. CDR3 protein: CASSSGRYSGNTIYF. CDR3 coding DNA: TGTGCCAGCAGCTCCGGTAGATACTCTGGAAACACCATATATTTT.

V usage is TRBV4-1 and J usage is TRBJ1-2; D gene unclear. The CDR3 runs 15 residues. Germline values: CDR1 MGHRA, CDR2 YSYEKL. V was shortened by 0 bases and J by 5 bases, with 13 bases between the two germline ends. This chain's CDR3 is CASSQDDPRAYGYTF. DNA of the CDR3: TGCGCCAGCAGCCAAGATGATCCTAGGGCATATGGCTACACCTTC.

This clone was counted a few times. The rearrangement uses TRBV19 and TRBJ1-1; D not certain. Trimming pared 7 bases from V and 6 bases from J, leaving 9 bases between. Per the germline V gene, CDR1 is LNHDA and CDR2 is SQIVND (reference sequence). The CDR3 spans 11 residues. The CDR3 reads CASIQRAEAFF. The CDR3 DNA is TGTGCCAGTATTCAGCGTGCTGAAGCTTTCTTT.

This clone was counted only a few times. The CDR3 DNA reads as TGTGCCAGCAGGAGACTAGGGAACACTGAAGCTTTCTTT. It codes for CASRRLGNTEAFF. V is TRBV27 and J is TRBJ1-1, with D hard to call. Between the trimmed V and J ends, which lost 6 bases and 1 base, there was a span of 9 bases. CDR1 is MNHEY and CDR2 is SMNVEV in the germline V gene (reference sequence). The CDR3 loop spans 13 amino acids.

This chain joins TRBV6-2 or TRBV6-3 and TRBJ1-1, with D unclear. CDR1 and CDR2 from the germline V gene are MNHEY and SVGEGT. The CDR3 extends over 16 amino acids. Trimming pared 2 bases from V and 0 bases from J, leaving 13 bases between. CDR3 DNA sequence: TGTGCCAGCAGTTACGTCACCGGTAAACTGAACACTGAAGCTTTCTTT. This translates into CASSYVTGKLNTEAFF.

The chain recombines TRBV6-5 with TRBJ1-1; D is uncertain. V lost 0 bases and J 0 bases, leaving 8 bases between the germline ends. Germline V gene data show CDR1 as MNHEY and CDR2 as SVGAGI. The CDR3 length is 15 residues. CDR3 coding DNA: TGTGCCAGCAGTTACTCCCTCCCCATGAACACTGAAGCTTTCTTT. Translation: CASSYSLPMNTEAFF.

The chain is built from TRBV7-3 and TRBJ2-1, with TRBD2 matching over 11 bases. J was trimmed by 7 bases and V by 3 bases; bases with no gene match: 5. The CDR3 consists of 15 residues. Per germline, CDR1 SGHTA and CDR2 FQGTGA. DNA of the CDR3: TGTGCCAGCAGCTTCGAACTAGCGGGAGCGAATGAGCAGTTCTTC. Residues: CASSFELAGANEQFF.

The V and J genes are TRBV5-4 and TRBJ1-1, with D perhaps matching TRBD1 (6 bases). This CDR3 has 17 amino acids. Germline V gene data show CDR1 as SGHNT and CDR2 as YYREEE (reference sequence). With 0 bases removed from V and 1 base from J, the gap between germline ends came to 16 bases. The CDR3 loop is CASSLEPGRGGNTEAFF. The CDR3 region has the DNA TGTGCCAGCAGCTTGGAGCCCGGAAGAGGGGGGAACACTGAAGCTTTCTTT.

The chain recombines TRBV9 with TRBJ1-2; D call uncertain. The CDR3 totals 13 residues. Trimming left V 1 base short and J 3 bases short, with 7 bases between. Germline V gene lookup returns CDR1 SGDLS and CDR2 YYNGEE. The CDR3 reads CASSVWGDYGYTF. CDR3 bases: TGTGCCAGCAGCGTATGGGGAGACTATGGCTACACCTTC.

The CDR3 sequence: CASSPTLGGASTDTQYF. The DNA for the CDR3 is TGCGCCAGCAGCCCCACCCTAGGGGGGGCAAGCACAGATACGCAGTATTTT. V usage is TRBV4-3 and J usage is TRBJ2-3; D perhaps matches TRBD2 (7 bases). V lost 4 bases, J lost 0 bases, and 17 bases lay in between. CDR1 and CDR2 from the germline V gene are LGHNA and YSLEER. CDR3 length: 17 residues.